One sample yielded the 10 T cell receptor beta chains listed below, sequenced in a study of T cell changes during pregnancy in multiple sclerosis. The repertoire was sequenced with immunoSEQ multiplex PCR; TCRdb's copy has only in-frame clones and lacks some. The sample shows approximately 38,000 clones, 92% of them seen only once. The material sequenced was CD8+ T cells from peripheral blood mononuclear cells, taken in the third trimester of pregnancy. These receptor sequences come from a female donor with multiple sclerosis, enrolled in a pregnancy study.

The rearrangement uses TRBV4-3 and TRBJ2-7; 7 bases fit TRBD2. V shed 0 bases and J 3 bases; nucleotides not matched to a gene: 11. The germline CDR1 and CDR2 sequences are LGHNA and YSLEER. CDR3 length: 17 residues. CDR3 DNA sequence: TGCGCCAGCAGCCAAGAAAATGGCGGGAGATATTTCTACGAGCAGTACTTC. It translates to CASSQENGGRYFYEQYF.

The CDR3 DNA is TGCAGCGTTGGAGAATCTTCCTACAATGAGCAGTTCTTC. It translates to CSVGESSYNEQFF. This rearrangement joins TRBV29-1 to TRBJ2-1; D is unresolved. The length of the CDR3 is 13 residues. Germline CDR1 and CDR2: SQVTM and ANQGSEA. Trimming took 4 bases from V and 1 from J, leaving 8 bases between them.

The chain joins TRBV7-2 to TRBJ2-1; D might be TRBD2 (6 bases). Germline assignment: CDR1 SGHTA and CDR2 FQGNSA. Trimming removed 5 bases at V and 3 bases at J, with 20 bases between. This CDR3 region has 17 residues. The CDR3 DNA is TGTGCCAGCAGCACTAGCCCTCCAGGGAACATCTACAATGAGCAGTTCTTC. Protein sequence: CASSTSPPGNIYNEQFF.

The V call is TRBV4-1, the J call TRBJ2-2; D gene unclear. Germline V gene lookup returns CDR1 MGHRA and CDR2 YSYEKL. This CDR3 is 16 amino acids long. The V end lost 5 bases, the J end lost 3 bases, and 16 bases lay between the germline ends. The CDR3 here is CASSSLRSVDTGELFF. The CDR3 nucleotides read TGCGCCAGCAGCTCGCTGAGGTCAGTCGACACCGGGGAGCTGTTTTTT.

This chain joins TRBV19 and TRBJ2-1, with D possibly TRBD1 on 6 matching bases. This CDR3 region has 13 residues. Germline V lookup: CDR1 LNHDA, CDR2 SQIVND (reference sequence). Trimming took 4 bases from V and 4 from J, leaving 8 bases between them. The CDR3 is CASSKTGYNEQFF. DNA of the CDR3: TGTGCCAGTAGTAAGACAGGATACAATGAGCAGTTCTTC.

V and J are TRBV4-2 and TRBJ2-7; maybe TRBD2 (6 bases). The CDR3 covers 15 residues. Trimming stripped 5 bases from V and 2 bases from J, with 16 bases between. Germline CDR1 LGHNA, CDR2 YNFKEQ. CDR3 residues: CASSELGGKAYEQYF. CDR3 in DNA: TGTGCCAGCAGCGAACTTGGCGGGAAGGCCTACGAGCAGTACTTC.

This chain links TRBV27 with TRBJ2-1; 7 bases fit TRBD2. Germline CDR1 is MNHEY and CDR2 is SMNVEV (reference sequence). The CDR3 has 15 residues. V was pared by 8 bases and J by 7 bases, with 14 bases of the junction left unmatched. The CDR3 coding sequence is TGTGCCAGCTCCCACTCTGGCGGGAGTGGAAATGAGCAGTTCTTC. Its translation is CASSHSGGSGNEQFF.

This chain joins TRBV30 and TRBJ2-1, with 10 positions matching TRBD2. Germline V gene lookup returns CDR1 GTSNPN and CDR2 SVGIG (reference sequence). The trim removed 0 bases at V and 4 bases at J, leaving 6 bases unmatched. The CDR3 has 16 amino acids. CDR3 sequence: CAWSVLSGRAYNEQFF. CDR3 in DNA: TGTGCCTGGAGTGTACTGAGCGGGAGGGCTTACAATGAGCAGTTCTTC.

The chain joins TRBV11-2 to TRBJ2-1; D perhaps matches TRBD2 (6 bases). V lost 0 bases and J lost 10, with 7 bases in between. The germline V gene encodes CDR1 SGHAT and CDR2 FQNNGV. The length of the CDR3 is 12 residues. The CDR3 bases are TGTGCCAGCAGCTTAGATGGACTAGAGCAGTTCTTC. It is translated as CASSLDGLEQFF.

The CDR3 bases are TGTGCCACAGGGGGGCGGAACGAGCAGTACTTC. Translating it yields CATGGRNEQYF. V and J are TRBV10-3 and TRBJ2-7, with D possibly matching TRBD1 (7 bases). Trimming removed 10 bases at V and 5 bases at J, with 12 bases between. Germline lookup yields CDR1 ENHRY and CDR2 SYGVKD. The CDR3 is 11 residues long.